One sample yielded the 3 T cell receptor beta chains listed below, sequenced in a study of T-cell memory formation after mild COVID-19. Each CDR3 protein gets one entry after TCRdb re-called the 5' RACE reads with MiXCR. The sample includes under 250,000 distinct CDR3 sequences, 15% to 19% of them seen just once. Material: PBMCs or a T cell subset sorted from them (not recorded which). All receptors derive from an adult woman who had mild COVID-19 (a few samples of this study predate the infection). Cell type and time point are not known.

A few counts support this clonotype. The chain's CDR3 is CASSYGVYNEQFF. The CDR3 coding sequence is TGTGCCAGCAGTTACGGGGTTTACAATGAGCAGTTCTTC. This rearrangement joins TRBV6-2 or TRBV6-3 to TRBJ2-1, with D unclear. CDR3 size: 13 residues. Per the germline V gene, CDR1 is MNHEY and CDR2 is SVGEGT. Trimming pared 2 bases from V and 4 bases from J, leaving 6 bases between.

This clonotype was found a few times. This sequence joins TRBV4-3 and TRBJ2-7, with D possibly TRBD2 on 6 matching bases. The CDR3 contains 15 residues. Per the germline V gene, CDR1 is LGHNA and CDR2 is YSLEER. V was pared by 4 bases and J by 3 bases, with 16 bases between. This chain's CDR3 is CASSPGVAGRYEQYF. Here the CDR3 DNA reads TGCGCCAGCAGCCCGGGGGTGGCCGGCCGCTACGAGCAGTACTTC.

This clonotype was counted only a few times. The germline gene is not matched at one end of the junction; a read error may be the cause. The genes are TRBV7-3 and TRBJ2-7; 8 nucleotides line up with TRBD2. The CDR3 is 13 amino acids. Germline V gene lookup returns CDR1 SGHTA and CDR2 FQGTGA. CDR3 amino acids: CASSLNPGLAINF. Written as DNA, the CDR3 is TGTGCCAGCAGCTTAAATCCCGGACTAGCTATAAACTTC.